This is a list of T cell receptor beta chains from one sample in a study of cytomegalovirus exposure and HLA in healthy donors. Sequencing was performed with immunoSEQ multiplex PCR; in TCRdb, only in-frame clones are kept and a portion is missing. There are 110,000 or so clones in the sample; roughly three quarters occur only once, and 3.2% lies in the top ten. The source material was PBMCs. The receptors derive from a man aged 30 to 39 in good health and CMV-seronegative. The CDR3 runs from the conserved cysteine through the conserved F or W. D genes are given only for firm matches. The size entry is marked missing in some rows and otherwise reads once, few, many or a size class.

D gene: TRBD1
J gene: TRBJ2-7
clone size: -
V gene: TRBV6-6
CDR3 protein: CASSYSGTGRGEQYF
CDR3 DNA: TGTGCCAGCAGTTACTCCGGGACAGGGAGGGGCGAGCAGTACTTC

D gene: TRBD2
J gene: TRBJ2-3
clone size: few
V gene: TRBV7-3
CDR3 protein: CASSSIQLTSGRAQDTQYF
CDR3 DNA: TGTGCCAGCAGCTCCATCCAGCTGACTAGCGGGAGGGCCCAAGATACGCAGTATTTT

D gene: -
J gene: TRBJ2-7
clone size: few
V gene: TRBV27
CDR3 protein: CASSQLAGGEQYF
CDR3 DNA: TGTGCCAGCAGCCAACTAGCTGGGGGGGAGCAGTACTTC

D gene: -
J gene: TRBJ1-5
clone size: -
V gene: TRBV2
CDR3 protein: CASRVRSGNQPQHF
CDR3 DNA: TGTGCCAGCAGGGTCAGGTCGGGCAATCAGCCCCAGCATTTT

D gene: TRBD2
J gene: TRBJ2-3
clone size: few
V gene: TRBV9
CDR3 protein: CASSGYGGGSRTDTQYF
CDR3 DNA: TGTGCCAGCAGCGGTTATGGTGGCGGGAGTAGGACAGATACGCAGTATTTT

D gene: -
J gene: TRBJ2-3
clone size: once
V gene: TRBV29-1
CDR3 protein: CSVSRDSLTDTQYF
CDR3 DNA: TGCAGCGTTTCCCGGGATTCTCTCACAGATACGCAGTATTTT

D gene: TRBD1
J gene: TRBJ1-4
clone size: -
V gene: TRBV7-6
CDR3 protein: CASSLQPGTGVLGEKLFF
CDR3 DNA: TGTGCCAGCAGCCTCCAACCCGGGACAGGGGTACTCGGTGAAAAACTGTTTTTT

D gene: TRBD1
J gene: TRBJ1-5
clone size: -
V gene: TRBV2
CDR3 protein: CASRGQGDQPQHF
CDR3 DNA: TGTGCCAGCAGAGGACAGGGAGACCAGCCCCAGCATTTT

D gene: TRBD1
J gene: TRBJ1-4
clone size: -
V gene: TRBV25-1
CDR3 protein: CASSEWGQINEKLFF
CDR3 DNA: TGTGCCAGCAGTGAGTGGGGACAGATTAATGAAAAACTGTTTTTT

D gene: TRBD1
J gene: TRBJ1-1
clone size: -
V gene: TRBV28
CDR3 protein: CVVLKGGMNTEAFF
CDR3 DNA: TGTGTCGTATTAAAAGGGGGCATGAACACTGAAGCTTTCTTT

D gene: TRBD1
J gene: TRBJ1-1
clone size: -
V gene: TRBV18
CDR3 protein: CASSPGQEVTEAFF
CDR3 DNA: TGTGCCAGCTCACCCGGACAGGAGGTCACTGAAGCTTTCTTT

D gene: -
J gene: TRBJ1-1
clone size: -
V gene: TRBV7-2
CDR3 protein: CASSPGGTRNTEAFF
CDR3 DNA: TGTGCCAGCAGCCCCGGGGGGACGAGGAACACTGAAGCTTTCTTT

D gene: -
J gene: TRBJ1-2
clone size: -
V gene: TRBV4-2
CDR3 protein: CASSQDPQGIRWGYTF
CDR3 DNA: TGTGCCAGCAGCCAAGACCCGCAGGGTATTAGGTGGGGCTACACCTTC

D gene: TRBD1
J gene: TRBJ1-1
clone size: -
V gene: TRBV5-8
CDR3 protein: CASSLPGTGNTEAFF
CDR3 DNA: TGTGCCAGCAGCTTACCCGGGACAGGGAACACTGAAGCTTTCTTT

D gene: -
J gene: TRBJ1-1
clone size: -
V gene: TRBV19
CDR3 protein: CASSRQEQSNTEAFF
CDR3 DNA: TGTGCCAGTAGTAGACAGGAGCAGTCGAACACTGAAGCTTTCTTT

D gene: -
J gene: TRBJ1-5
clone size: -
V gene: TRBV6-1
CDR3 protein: CASSEALSRGGHF
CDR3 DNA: TGTGCCAGCAGTGAAGCGCTCTCCCGGGGAGGACATTTT

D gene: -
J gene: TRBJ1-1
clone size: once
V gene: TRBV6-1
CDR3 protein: CASSENGGITEAFF
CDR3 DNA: TGTGCCAGCAGTGAAAATGGAGGGATCACTGAAGCTTTCTTT

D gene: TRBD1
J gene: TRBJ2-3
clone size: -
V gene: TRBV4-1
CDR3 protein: CASRDRDRSADTQYF
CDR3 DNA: TGCGCCAGCAGAGACAGGGACAGATCGGCAGATACGCAGTATTTT

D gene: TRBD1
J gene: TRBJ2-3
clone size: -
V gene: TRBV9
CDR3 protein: CASSVERGRRSTDTQYF
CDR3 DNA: TGTGCCAGCAGCGTAGAGAGGGGGCGAAGGTCCACAGATACGCAGTATTTT

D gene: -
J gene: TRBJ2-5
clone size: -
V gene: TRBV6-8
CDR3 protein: CAGSTSRQRGETQYF
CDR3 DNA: TGTGCCGGTTCGACTAGCCGACAGAGGGGGGAGACCCAGTACTTC

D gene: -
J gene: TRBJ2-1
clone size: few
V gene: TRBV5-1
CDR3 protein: CASSLSVGALRVNEQFF
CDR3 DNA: TGCGCCAGCAGCTTGTCGGTGGGGGCTCTTCGGGTCAATGAGCAGTTCTTC

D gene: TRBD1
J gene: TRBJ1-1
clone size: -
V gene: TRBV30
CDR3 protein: CAWSRQGTEAFF
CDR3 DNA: TGTGCCTGGAGCAGACAGGGGACTGAAGCTTTCTTT

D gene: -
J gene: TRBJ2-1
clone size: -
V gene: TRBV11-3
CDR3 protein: CASSSTRAFTYNEQFF
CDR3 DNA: TGTGCCAGCAGCTCTACGCGGGCCTTTACCTACAATGAGCAGTTCTTC

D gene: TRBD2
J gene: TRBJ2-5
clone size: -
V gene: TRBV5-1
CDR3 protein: CASSSVAGQLLETQYF
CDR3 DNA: TGCGCCAGCAGCTCAGTAGCGGGTCAGCTGTTAGAGACCCAGTACTTC

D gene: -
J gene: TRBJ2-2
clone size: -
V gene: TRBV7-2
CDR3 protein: CASSPRGGELFF
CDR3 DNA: TGTGCCAGCAGCCCTCGAGGCGGGGAGCTGTTTTTT

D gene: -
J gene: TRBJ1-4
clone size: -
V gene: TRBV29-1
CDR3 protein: CSATRAPNEKLFF
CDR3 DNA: TGCAGCGCGACCAGGGCCCCTAATGAAAAACTGTTTTTT

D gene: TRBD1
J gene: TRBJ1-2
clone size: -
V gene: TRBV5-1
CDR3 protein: CASSGRSGQQSGGYTF
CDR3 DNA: TGCGCCAGCAGCGGGAGGTCGGGACAGCAATCTGGTGGCTACACCTTC

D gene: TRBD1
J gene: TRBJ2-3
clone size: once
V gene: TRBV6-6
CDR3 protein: CASRQGVDTDTQYF
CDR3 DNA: TGTGCCAGCAGGCAGGGGGTGGACACAGATACGCAGTATTTT

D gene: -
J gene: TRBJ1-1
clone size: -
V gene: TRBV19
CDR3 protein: CASSPQLAAMNTEAFF
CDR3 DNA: TGTGCCAGTAGCCCACAACTGGCGGCTATGAACACTGAAGCTTTCTTT

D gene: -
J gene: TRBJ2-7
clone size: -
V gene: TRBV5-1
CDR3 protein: CASSLSGHLYEQYF
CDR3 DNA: TGCGCCAGCAGCTTGTCGGGACACCTCTACGAGCAGTACTTC

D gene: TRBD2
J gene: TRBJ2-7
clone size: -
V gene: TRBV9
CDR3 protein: CASSSGLGGIYEQYF
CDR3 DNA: TGTGCCAGCAGCTCCGGACTAGGTGGAATCTACGAGCAGTACTTC

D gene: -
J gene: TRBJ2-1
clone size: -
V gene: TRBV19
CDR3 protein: CASSIRQSGTDNEQFF
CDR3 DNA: TGTGCCAGTAGTATTCGACAGTCCGGGACTGATAATGAGCAGTTCTTC

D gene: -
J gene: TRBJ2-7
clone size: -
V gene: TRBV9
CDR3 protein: CASSVGQDYEQYF
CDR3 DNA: TGTGCCAGCAGCGTAGGACAGGACTACGAGCAGTACTTC

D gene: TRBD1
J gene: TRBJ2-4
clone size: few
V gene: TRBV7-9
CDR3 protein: CASSTPTGGPKNIQYF
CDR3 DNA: TGTGCCAGCAGCACCCCGACAGGGGGTCCCAAAAACATTCAGTACTTC

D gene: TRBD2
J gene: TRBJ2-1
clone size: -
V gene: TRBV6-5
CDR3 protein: CASRETSGRYNEQFF
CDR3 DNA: TGTGCCAGCAGAGAAACTAGCGGGAGGTACAATGAGCAGTTCTTC

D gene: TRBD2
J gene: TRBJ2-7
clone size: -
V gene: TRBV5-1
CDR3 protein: CASSLSPLAGGGGSYEQYF
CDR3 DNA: TGCGCCAGCAGCTTGTCCCCCCTAGCGGGAGGTGGAGGCTCCTACGAGCAGTACTTC

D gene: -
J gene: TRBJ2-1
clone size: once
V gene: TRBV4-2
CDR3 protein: CASSPGHVSSYNEQFF
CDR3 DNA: TGTGCCAGCAGCCCCGGTCATGTGAGCTCCTACAATGAGCAGTTCTTC

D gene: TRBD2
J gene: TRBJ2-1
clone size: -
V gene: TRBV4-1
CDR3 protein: CASSQDPTGGLYEQFF
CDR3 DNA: TGCGCCAGCAGCCAAGATCCAACGGGAGGGCTATATGAGCAGTTCTTC

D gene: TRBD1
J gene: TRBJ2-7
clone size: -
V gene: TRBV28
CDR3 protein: CASSSTGFPYEQYF
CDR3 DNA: TGTGCCAGCAGTTCGACAGGGTTCCCCTACGAGCAGTACTTC

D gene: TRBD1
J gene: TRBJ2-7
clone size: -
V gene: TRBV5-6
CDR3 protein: CASSQIQGDYEQYF
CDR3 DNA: TGTGCCAGCAGCCAGATACAGGGGGACTACGAGCAGTACTTC

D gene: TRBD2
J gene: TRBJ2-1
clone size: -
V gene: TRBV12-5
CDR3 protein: CASGLVLARSSYNEQFF
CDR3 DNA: TGTGCTAGTGGTTTGGTACTAGCGAGGTCCTCCTACAATGAGCAGTTCTTC

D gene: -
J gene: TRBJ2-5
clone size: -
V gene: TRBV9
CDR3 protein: CASSVQGSETQYF
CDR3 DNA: TGTGCCAGCAGCGTACAGGGTTCAGAGACCCAGTACTTC

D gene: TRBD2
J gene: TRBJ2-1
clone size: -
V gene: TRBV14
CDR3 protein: CASSQLAGESYNEQFF
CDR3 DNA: TGTGCCAGCAGCCAGTTAGCGGGAGAATCCTACAATGAGCAGTTCTTC

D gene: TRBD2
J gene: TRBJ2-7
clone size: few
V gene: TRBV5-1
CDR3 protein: CASSLTSSGLPPQYF
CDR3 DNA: TGCGCCAGCAGCCTCACTTCTAGCGGGCTTCCCCCACAGTACTTC

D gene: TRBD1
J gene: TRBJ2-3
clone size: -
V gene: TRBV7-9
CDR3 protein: CASRRQGSDTQYF
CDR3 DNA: TGTGCCAGCAGGCGACAGGGGTCAGATACGCAGTATTTT

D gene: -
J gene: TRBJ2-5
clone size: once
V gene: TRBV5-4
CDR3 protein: CASSLGAGGGAGETQYF
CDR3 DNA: TGTGCCAGCAGCTTGGGGGCAGGCGGGGGCGCAGGAGAGACCCAGTACTTC

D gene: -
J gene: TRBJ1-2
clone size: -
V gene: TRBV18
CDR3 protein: CASSPRVFGGYTF
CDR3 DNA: TGTGCCAGCTCACCCAGGGTTTTCGGCGGCTACACCTTC

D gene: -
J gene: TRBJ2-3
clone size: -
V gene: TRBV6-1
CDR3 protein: CASSEVGEADTQYF
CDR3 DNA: TGTGCCAGCAGTGAAGTCGGGGAGGCAGATACGCAGTATTTT

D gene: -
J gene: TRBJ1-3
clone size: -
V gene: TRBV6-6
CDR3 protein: CASTRSAGTSGNTIYF
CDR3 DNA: TGTGCCAGCACCCGAAGTGCAGGCACCTCTGGAAACACCATATATTTT

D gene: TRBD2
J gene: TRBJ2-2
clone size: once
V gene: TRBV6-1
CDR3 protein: CASSELAGGNTGELFF
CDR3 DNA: TGTGCCAGCAGTGAACTAGCGGGAGGGAACACCGGGGAGCTGTTTTTT

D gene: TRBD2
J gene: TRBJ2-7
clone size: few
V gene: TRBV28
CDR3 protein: CASSLTGLIYEQYF
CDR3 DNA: TGTGCCAGCAGTCTAACGGGACTAATTTACGAGCAGTACTTC

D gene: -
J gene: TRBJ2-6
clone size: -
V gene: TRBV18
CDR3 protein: CASSFSTGSGANGLTF
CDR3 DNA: TGTGCCAGCTCATTTTCGACAGGCTCTGGGGCCAACGGCCTGACTTTC

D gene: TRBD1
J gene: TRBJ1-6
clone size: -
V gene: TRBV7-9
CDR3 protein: CASRAGQGDNSPLHF
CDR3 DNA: TGTGCCAGCAGAGCGGGACAGGGGGACAATTCACCCCTCCACTTT

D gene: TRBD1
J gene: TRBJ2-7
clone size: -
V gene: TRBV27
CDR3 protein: CASSLGWDRGYEQYF
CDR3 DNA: TGTGCCAGCAGTTTAGGGTGGGACAGGGGTTACGAGCAGTACTTC

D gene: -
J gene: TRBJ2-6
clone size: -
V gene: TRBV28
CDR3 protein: CASSLYKGANVLTF
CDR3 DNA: TGTGCCAGCAGTTTATACAAGGGGGCCAACGTCCTGACTTTC

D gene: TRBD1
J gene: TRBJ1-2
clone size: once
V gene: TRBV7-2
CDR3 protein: CASSLERDRVLYGYTF
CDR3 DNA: TGTGCCAGCAGCTTAGAACGGGACAGGGTTCTCTATGGCTACACCTTC

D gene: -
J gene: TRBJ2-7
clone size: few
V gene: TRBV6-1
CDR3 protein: CASSEAFSGRGSYEQYF
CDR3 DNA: TGTGCCAGCAGTGAAGCATTTTCAGGCAGGGGCTCCTACGAGCAGTACTTC